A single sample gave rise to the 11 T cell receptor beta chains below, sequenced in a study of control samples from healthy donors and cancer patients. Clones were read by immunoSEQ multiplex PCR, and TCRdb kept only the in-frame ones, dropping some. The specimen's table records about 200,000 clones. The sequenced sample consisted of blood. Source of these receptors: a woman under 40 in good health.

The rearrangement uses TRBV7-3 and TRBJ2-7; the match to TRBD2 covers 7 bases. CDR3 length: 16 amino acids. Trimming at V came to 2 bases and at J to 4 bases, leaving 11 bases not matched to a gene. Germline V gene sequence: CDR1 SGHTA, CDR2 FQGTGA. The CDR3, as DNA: TGTGCCAGCAGCTTAGCCCGAGGGGAGGGCTTTTACGAGCAGTACTTC. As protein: CASSLARGEGFYEQYF.

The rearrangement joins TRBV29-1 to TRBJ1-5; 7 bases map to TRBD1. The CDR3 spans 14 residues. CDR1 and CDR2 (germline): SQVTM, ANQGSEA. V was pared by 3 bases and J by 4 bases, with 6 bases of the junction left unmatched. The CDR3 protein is CSVDGGGPNQPQHF. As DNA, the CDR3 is TGCAGCGTTGACGGAGGGGGCCCGAATCAGCCCCAGCATTTT.

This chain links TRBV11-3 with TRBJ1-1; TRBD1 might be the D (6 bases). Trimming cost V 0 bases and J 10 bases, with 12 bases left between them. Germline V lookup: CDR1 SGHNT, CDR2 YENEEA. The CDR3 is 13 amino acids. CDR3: CASSLEAGAIAFF. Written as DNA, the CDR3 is TGTGCCAGCAGCTTAGAAGCAGGGGCGATAGCTTTCTTT.

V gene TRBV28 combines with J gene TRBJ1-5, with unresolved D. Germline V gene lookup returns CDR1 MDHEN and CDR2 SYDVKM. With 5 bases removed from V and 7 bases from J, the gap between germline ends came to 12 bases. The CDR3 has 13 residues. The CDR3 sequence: CASSNLLRQPQHF. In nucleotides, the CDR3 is TGTGCCAGCAGTAACCTCCTTAGGCAGCCCCAGCATTTT.

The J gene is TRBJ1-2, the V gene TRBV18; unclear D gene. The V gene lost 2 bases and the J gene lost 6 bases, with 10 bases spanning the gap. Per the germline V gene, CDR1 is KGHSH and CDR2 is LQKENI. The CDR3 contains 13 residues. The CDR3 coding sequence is TGTGCCAGCTCACCAGTAGGGAGCGATGGCTACACCTTC. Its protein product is CASSPVGSDGYTF.

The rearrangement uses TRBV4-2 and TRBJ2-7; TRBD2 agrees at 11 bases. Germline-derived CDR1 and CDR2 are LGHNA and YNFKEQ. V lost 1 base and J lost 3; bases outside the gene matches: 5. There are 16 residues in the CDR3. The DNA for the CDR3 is TGTGCCAGCAGCCAAGCCGGGACTAGCGGAAGCTACGAGCAGTACTTC. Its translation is CASSQAGTSGSYEQYF.

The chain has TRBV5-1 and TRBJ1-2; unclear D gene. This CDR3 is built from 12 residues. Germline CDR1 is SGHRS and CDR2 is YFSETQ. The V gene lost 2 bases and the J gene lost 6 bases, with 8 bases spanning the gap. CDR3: CASSLGGDGYTF. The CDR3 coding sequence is TGCGCCAGCAGCTTAGGAGGTGATGGCTACACCTTC.

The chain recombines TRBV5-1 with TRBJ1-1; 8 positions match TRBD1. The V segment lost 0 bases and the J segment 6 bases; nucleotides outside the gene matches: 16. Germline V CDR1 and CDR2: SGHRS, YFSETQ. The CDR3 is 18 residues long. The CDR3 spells CASSLGQGFTLWGSEAFF. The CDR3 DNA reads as TGCGCCAGCAGCTTGGGACAGGGGTTTACCCTCTGGGGTTCTGAAGCTTTCTTT. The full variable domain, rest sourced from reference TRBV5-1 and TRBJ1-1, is KAGVTQTPRYLIKTRGQQVTLSCSPISGHRSVSWYQQTPGQGLQFLFEYFSETQRNKGNFPGRFSGRQFSNSRSEMNVSTLELGDSALYLCASSLGQGFTLWGSEAFFGQGTRLTVV.

The CDR3 here is CASSPGTVYTGELFF. The CDR3 nucleotides are TGTGCCAGCAGCCCGGGGACAGTCTACACCGGGGAGCTGTTTTTT. The chain links TRBV6-5 to TRBJ2-2, with TRBD1 identical over 7 bases. There are 15 residues in the CDR3. With V trimmed by 6 bases and J by 3 bases, 7 bases remained unmatched. CDR1 and CDR2 from the germline V gene are MNHEY and SVGAGI.

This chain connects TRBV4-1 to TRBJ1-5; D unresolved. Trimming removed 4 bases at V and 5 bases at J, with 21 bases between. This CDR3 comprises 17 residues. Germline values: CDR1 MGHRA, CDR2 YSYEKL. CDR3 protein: CASSPTSGTASDQPQHF. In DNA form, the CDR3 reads TGCGCCAGCAGCCCCACATCAGGTACAGCCTCCGATCAGCCCCAGCATTTT.

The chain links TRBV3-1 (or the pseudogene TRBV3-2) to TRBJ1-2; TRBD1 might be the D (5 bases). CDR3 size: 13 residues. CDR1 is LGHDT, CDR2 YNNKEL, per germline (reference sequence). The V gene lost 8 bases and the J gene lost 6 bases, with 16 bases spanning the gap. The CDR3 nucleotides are TGTGCCAGCGGTCAGAAACAGGTGGATGGCTACACCTTC. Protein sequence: CASGQKQVDGYTF.